This is a list of T cell receptor beta chains from one sample in a study of response to subunit inactivated influenza vaccine. TCRdb processed the RT-PCR reads anew with MiXCR; each CDR3 protein has one entry. The sample yields about 800,000 distinct CDR3 sequences, 21% seen once. Sequenced material: PBMCs from blood, taken roughly 5 days after vaccination. The receptors derive from a man between 50 and 59 years old who received an inactivated influenza vaccine. Both conserved end residues are part of each CDR3. Fields, in order: D gene, V gene, clone size, J gene, CDR3 protein, CDR3 DNA. The D gene is left open where the match is weak. The size entry is marked missing in some rows and otherwise reads once, few, many or a size class.

d_call: NA
v_call: TRBV6-2/TRBV6-3
clone_size: NA
j_call: TRBJ2-7
cdr3_aa: CASMGPGGLRSGQYF
cdr3_nt: TGTGCCAGCATGGGGCCAGGAGGACTGAGGTCGGGGCAGTACTTC

d_call: TRBD1
v_call: TRBV5-1
clone_size: NA
j_call: TRBJ1-3
cdr3_aa: CATRDRARNTIYF
cdr3_nt: TGCGCCACCCGGGACAGGGCCCGAAACACCATATATTTT

d_call: TRBD1
v_call: TRBV7-2
clone_size: few
j_call: TRBJ2-5
cdr3_aa: CASSIPTGTGGLQYF
cdr3_nt: TGTGCCAGCAGCATCCCGACCGGGACAGGGGGCCTCCAGTACTTC

d_call: NA
v_call: TRBV12-3/TRBV12-4
clone_size: many
j_call: TRBJ1-1
cdr3_aa: CASAWDTTEAFF
cdr3_nt: TGTGCCAGCGCGTGGGATACGACTGAAGCTTTCTTT

d_call: TRBD2
v_call: TRBV12-3/TRBV12-4
clone_size: few
j_call: TRBJ2-7
cdr3_aa: CASSRSGRPAYEQYF
cdr3_nt: TGTGCCAGCAGTCGTAGCGGGAGGCCTGCCTACGAGCAGTACTTC

d_call: NA
v_call: TRBV2
clone_size: NA
j_call: TRBJ2-7
cdr3_aa: CASSSSGYYEQYF
cdr3_nt: TGTGCCAGCAGCAGTTCAGGGTACTACGAGCAGTACTTC

d_call: TRBD2
v_call: TRBV4-3
clone_size: few
j_call: TRBJ2-3
cdr3_aa: CASSQVTTSGGASTDTQYF
cdr3_nt: TGCGCCAGCAGCCAAGTCACGACTAGCGGGGGCGCTAGCACAGATACGCAGTATTTT

d_call: NA
v_call: TRBV10-3
clone_size: NA
j_call: TRBJ2-1
cdr3_aa: CAISDLGENEQFF
cdr3_nt: TGTGCCATCAGTGATTTAGGGGAGAATGAGCAGTTCTTC

d_call: NA
v_call: TRBV10-3
clone_size: many
j_call: TRBJ2-3
cdr3_aa: CANGDSHDTQYF
cdr3_nt: TGTGCCAACGGGGACTCCCACGATACGCAGTATTTT

d_call: TRBD2
v_call: TRBV20-1
clone_size: few
j_call: TRBJ2-3
cdr3_aa: CSAGGRGGLSDTQYF
cdr3_nt: TGCAGTGCTGGAGGGCGGGGGGGGCTATCAGATACGCAGTATTTT

d_call: TRBD2
v_call: TRBV20-1
clone_size: few
j_call: TRBJ2-7
cdr3_aa: CSAKGAGGPYEQYF
cdr3_nt: TGCAGTGCTAAGGGGGCGGGGGGGCCATACGAGCAGTACTTC

d_call: NA
v_call: TRBV29-1
clone_size: few
j_call: TRBJ2-7
cdr3_aa: CSVGEGGSSYEQYF
cdr3_nt: TGCAGCGTGGGCGAGGGGGGAAGCTCCTACGAGCAGTACTTC

d_call: TRBD2
v_call: TRBV7-2
clone_size: NA
j_call: TRBJ2-1
cdr3_aa: CASSLFGRAPNEQFF
cdr3_nt: TGTGCCAGCAGCTTATTTGGGAGGGCCCCCAATGAGCAGTTCTTC

d_call: TRBD1
v_call: TRBV4-3
clone_size: NA
j_call: TRBJ2-5
cdr3_aa: CASSQGQGAETQYF
cdr3_nt: TGCGCCAGCAGCCAAGGACAGGGGGCAGAGACCCAGTACTTC

d_call: NA
v_call: TRBV4-1
clone_size: few
j_call: TRBJ2-5
cdr3_aa: CASSQIPYQETQYF
cdr3_nt: TGCGCCAGCAGCCAGATCCCATACCAAGAGACCCAGTACTTC

d_call: NA
v_call: TRBV20-1
clone_size: few
j_call: TRBJ1-3
cdr3_aa: CSARVEGGINGNTIYF
cdr3_nt: TGCAGTGCTAGGGTGGAAGGAGGAATTAACGGAAACACCATATATTTT

d_call: NA
v_call: TRBV12-3/TRBV12-4
clone_size: NA
j_call: TRBJ2-3
cdr3_aa: CASSLVGVTDTQYF
cdr3_nt: TGTGCCAGCAGCCTGGTGGGGGTCACAGATACGCAGTATTTT

d_call: NA
v_call: TRBV28
clone_size: NA
j_call: TRBJ2-4
cdr3_aa: CASSLPGAVQYF
cdr3_nt: TGTGCCAGCAGTTTGCCGGGAGCGGTTCAGTACTTC

d_call: NA
v_call: TRBV30
clone_size: NA
j_call: TRBJ2-2
cdr3_aa: CAWRGRTNTGELFF
cdr3_nt: TGTGCCTGGAGAGGGAGGACGAACACCGGGGAGCTGTTTTTT

d_call: TRBD2
v_call: TRBV20-1
clone_size: once
j_call: TRBJ2-5
cdr3_aa: CSAISGGAGETQYF
cdr3_nt: TGCAGTGCTATTAGCGGGGGGGCCGGGGAGACCCAGTACTTC

d_call: TRBD2
v_call: TRBV10-3
clone_size: few
j_call: TRBJ2-7
cdr3_aa: CAIGREGAYEQYF
cdr3_nt: TGTGCCATCGGCCGGGAGGGTGCTTACGAGCAGTACTTC

d_call: NA
v_call: TRBV12-3/TRBV12-4
clone_size: few
j_call: TRBJ1-4
cdr3_aa: CASSWTREKLFF
cdr3_nt: TGTGCCAGCAGTTGGACACGGGAAAAACTGTTTTTT

d_call: NA
v_call: TRBV9
clone_size: NA
j_call: TRBJ1-1
cdr3_aa: CASSGTWDTEAFF
cdr3_nt: TGTGCCAGCAGCGGGACGTGGGACACTGAAGCTTTCTTT

d_call: NA
v_call: TRBV20-1
clone_size: few
j_call: TRBJ2-7
cdr3_aa: CSARDSKALSYEQYF
cdr3_nt: TGCAGTGCTAGAGATTCGAAGGCCCTCTCCTACGAGCAGTACTTC

d_call: NA
v_call: TRBV30
clone_size: NA
j_call: TRBJ2-1
cdr3_aa: CAPGQSDNEQFF
cdr3_nt: TGTGCCCCAGGACAGAGCGACAATGAGCAGTTCTTC

d_call: TRBD1
v_call: TRBV5-1
clone_size: once
j_call: TRBJ2-6
cdr3_aa: CASSLFSRGLAGANVLTF
cdr3_nt: TGCGCCAGCAGCTTGTTTTCCAGGGGGCTGGCTGGGGCCAACGTCCTGACTTTC

d_call: NA
v_call: TRBV21-1
clone_size: once
j_call: TRBJ2-5
cdr3_aa: CARGQLETQYF
cdr3_nt: TGTGCCAGAGGACAGTTGGAGACCCAGTACTTC

d_call: NA
v_call: TRBV9
clone_size: few
j_call: TRBJ2-2
cdr3_aa: CASSVVTGELFF
cdr3_nt: TGTGCCAGCAGCGTAGTGACCGGGGAGCTGTTTTTT

d_call: NA
v_call: TRBV20-1
clone_size: few
j_call: TRBJ2-3
cdr3_aa: CSATQEADTQYF
cdr3_nt: TGCAGTGCTACCCAGGAGGCAGATACGCAGTATTTT

d_call: TRBD2
v_call: TRBV7-8
clone_size: few
j_call: TRBJ2-1
cdr3_aa: CASARSGGALNEQFF
cdr3_nt: TGTGCTTCTGCACGTAGCGGGGGGGCCCTCAATGAGCAGTTCTTC

d_call: NA
v_call: TRBV4-2
clone_size: NA
j_call: TRBJ2-6
cdr3_aa: CASSQETGASGANVLTF
cdr3_nt: TGTGCCAGCAGCCAAGAAACCGGGGCCTCTGGGGCCAACGTCCTGACTTTC

d_call: TRBD2
v_call: TRBV7-2
clone_size: NA
j_call: TRBJ2-5
cdr3_aa: CASSKPGLAGVQTQYF
cdr3_nt: TGTGCCAGCAGCAAACCGGGACTAGCGGGAGTTCAGACCCAGTACTTC

d_call: TRBD1
v_call: TRBV25-1
clone_size: NA
j_call: TRBJ1-2
cdr3_aa: CASSDDRAGGYTF
cdr3_nt: TGTGCCAGCAGTGACGACAGGGCGGGTGGCTACACCTTC

d_call: NA
v_call: TRBV12-3/TRBV12-4
clone_size: few
j_call: TRBJ1-5
cdr3_aa: CASSLAPSRGNQPQHF
cdr3_nt: TGTGCCAGCAGTTTAGCTCCAAGCCGTGGCAATCAGCCCCAGCATTTT